The 25 T cell receptor beta chains in this list originate from one sample, sequenced in a study of tumor and adjacent non-tumor tissue in lung cancer. RNA was extracted from bulk tissue without any cell sorting. A modified ARM-PCR protocol with three rounds of nested PCR amplified TCRbeta. TCRdb fed the multiplex PCR reads into MiXCR, producing one record per CDR3 protein. This sample yields roughly 150,000 distinct CDR3 sequences, of which around 67% are seen a single time; 15% to 20% belongs to the top ten. The sample taken for sequencing was lung tumor tissue. The receptors were sampled from a man aged 55-75 years with small cell lung cancer.

Details on this clonotype: Sequence at one end of the junction differs from germline and may be a read error. CDR3 residues: CTSITGVSQYF. The CDR3, as DNA: TGTACCAGCATTACCGGGGTGTCGCAGTACTTC. The V gene is TRBV12-3 or TRBV12-4, the J gene TRBJ2-7, with D possibly matching TRBD2 (5 bases). The CDR3 spans 11 residues.

This clonotype was seen repeatedly, ten times or more. The chain is built from TRBV4-1 and TRBJ2-1, with a tentative D call TRBD2 (5 bases). The CDR3 runs 15 residues. Germline-derived CDR1 and CDR2 are MGHRA and YSYEKL. Trimming left V 0 bases short and J 6 bases short, with 12 bases between. The CDR3 DNA reads as TGCGCCAGCAGCCAAGATGGGCTAGCAGTCAATGAGCAGTTCTTC. This translates into CASSQDGLAVNEQFF.

This clonotype was recorded many times. V gene TRBV20-1 combines with J gene TRBJ2-3; TRBD2 matches 10 bases. Trimming took 8 bases from V and 4 from J; bases not matched to a gene: 3. CDR1 is DFQATT and CDR2 is SNEGSKA in the germline V gene (reference sequence). This CDR3 is 12 amino acids long. The CDR3 nucleotides read TGCAGTATAGCGGGAGGCTCAGATACGCAGTATTTT. Amino acid sequence: CSIAGGSDTQYF.

V is TRBV20-1 and J is TRBJ1-1; D is unresolved. V gave up 0 bases and J gave up 5 bases, with 10 bases separating them. This CDR3 has 13 amino acids. Germline CDR1 and CDR2: DFQATT and SNEGSKA (reference sequence). The CDR3 sequence: CSARDDAGTEAFF. CDR3 DNA: TGCAGTGCTAGAGATGACGCGGGGACTGAAGCTTTCTTT.

This clonotype has only a few counts. The V gene is TRBV4-2, the J gene TRBJ2-1; 9 nucleotides align to TRBD2. Germline-derived CDR1 and CDR2 are LGHNA and YNFKEQ. J lost 2 bases, V lost 4 bases, and 9 bases had no gene match. The CDR3 covers 17 residues. The CDR3 reads CASSRFIAGDTYNEQFF. The CDR3, as DNA: TGTGCCAGCAGCCGTTTCATAGCGGGAGATACCTACAATGAGCAGTTCTTC.

This sequence joins TRBV11-2 and TRBJ2-1; D unresolved. The CDR3 extends over 15 amino acids. Germline V gene lookup returns CDR1 SGHAT and CDR2 FQNNGV. The V end was cut by 6 bases, the J end by 0 bases, with 12 bases between. CDR3 nucleotides: TGTGCCAGCAGGCCGAGGTGGAGCTCCTACAATGAGCAGTTCTTC. Residues: CASRPRWSSYNEQFF.

A word on this clonotype: Its ends do not fully match the called genes, so a read error is possible. This chain links TRBV6-5 with TRBJ1-1; D is uncertain. The CDR3 is made up of 14 amino acids. In germline, CDR1 is MNHEY, CDR2 SVGAGI. The CDR3 coding sequence is TGTGTCAGCAGGAGTCAGTACATGAACACTGAAGCTTTCTTT. It translates to CVSRSQYMNTEAFF.

Points on this clonotype: A much larger clone lies a single base off, so this may be a read error. V usage is TRBV4-1 and J usage is TRBJ2-1; 7 nucleotides match TRBD1. Germline lookup yields CDR1 MGHRA and CDR2 YSYEKL. The CDR3 has 16 residues. CDR3 coding DNA: TGCGCCAGCAGCCAAGCATCGGGACAGCCCTACAATGAGCAGCTCTTC. Protein sequence: CASSQASGQPYNEQLF.

The chain carries TRBV28 and TRBJ2-2; D is undetermined. The germline CDR1 and CDR2 sequences are MDHEN and SYDVKM. CDR3 length equals 13 residues. V lost 9 bases to trimming and J lost 5 bases, with 13 bases between them. The CDR3 DNA reads as TGTGCCAGAAGACCTCCTACTACCGGGGAGCTGTTTTTT. It translates to CARRPPTTGELFF.

The chain combines TRBV4-1 with TRBJ1-3, with D tentatively TRBD1 (6 bases). The germline V gene has CDR1 MGHRA and CDR2 YSYEKL. The V gene lost 4 bases and the J gene lost 3 bases, with 19 bases spanning the gap. CDR3 length: 17 residues. In DNA, the CDR3 is TGCGCCAGCAGCCTTGTGGATGGGGGGCAGTATGGAAACACCATATATTTT. It is translated as CASSLVDGGQYGNTIYF.

The chain couples TRBV11-2 to TRBJ1-1, with 7 bases matching TRBD1. Germline lookup yields CDR1 SGHAT and CDR2 FQNNGV. Trimming at V came to 5 bases and at J to 5 bases, leaving 11 bases not matched to a gene. The CDR3 has 15 residues. As DNA, the CDR3 is TGTGCCAGCAGCCGGGGACAGTGGGCCCGAACTGAAGCTTTCTTT. This translates into CASSRGQWARTEAFF.

In the case of this clonotype: No conserved phenylalanine or tryptophan is present at the end of the CDR3, so a read error is the likely explanation. The V gene is TRBV29-1, the J gene TRBJ2-5, with 11 bases aligning to TRBD2. After removal of 4 bases from V and 5 bases from J, the junction contained 12 bases not matched to a gene. The germline gives CDR1 SQVTM, CDR2 ANQGSEA. CDR3 size: 16 residues. CDR3 sequence reads: CSVAVNSGRVVETQYL. The CDR3 DNA is TGCAGCGTTGCTGTCAATAGCGGGAGGGTTGTGGAGACCCAGTACCTC.

Of note for this clonotype: This may be a read error, as it is one base from a much larger clone. The J gene is TRBJ1-2, the V gene TRBV5-4, with 7 bases that match TRBD1. The V segment lost 4 bases and the J segment 6 bases; nucleotides outside the gene matches: 12. CDR3 length: 15 residues. Germline CDR1 reads SGHNT; CDR2 reads YYREEE (reference sequence). The CDR3 region is CASSPTGLRGDGYTF. CDR3 bases: TGTGCCAGCAGCCCGACAGGGCTCAGAGGGGATGGCTACACCTTC.

On this clonotype itself: A read error may produce the germline difference seen at one junction end. The gene calls are TRBV20-1 and TRBJ2-5, with D perhaps TRBD1 or TRBD2 (5 bases each). Germline V gives CDR1 DFQATT, CDR2 SNEGSKA (reference sequence). The CDR3 contains 14 residues. The CDR3 spells CTARVGLAAETQYF. The CDR3 bases are TGCACTGCTAGAGTGGGGCTAGCTGCCGAGACCCAGTACTTC.

This clonotype has more than one count but fewer than ten. The chain uses TRBV7-9 and TRBJ1-4; D unresolved. The ends were cut back, 2 bases at V and 4 bases at J, with 11 bases in the middle. This CDR3 region has 15 residues. Looked up from germline, CDR1 is SEHNR and CDR2 is FQNEAQ (reference sequence). CDR3 bases: TGTGCCAGCAGCTTAAACGGACTGAATAATGAAAAACTGTTTTTT. Encoded protein: CASSLNGLNNEKLFF.

The chain couples TRBV11-1 to TRBJ2-3; a possible D gene is TRBD2 (5 bases). Germline V gives CDR1 SGHAT, CDR2 FQDESV (reference sequence). This CDR3 comprises 17 residues. V dropped 8 bases and J dropped 6 bases, with 27 bases sitting between them. CDR3 coding DNA: TGTGCCAGCGGCGTAGCCATGGGAGTGGCCCGGGCGGATACGCAGTATTTT. Residues: CASGVAMGVARADTQYF.

As regards this clonotype: Compared with germline, one end of the junction differs, possibly owing to a read error. V gene TRBV7-9 combines with J gene TRBJ2-3, with a possible D match to TRBD2 (6 bases). Per germline, CDR1 SEHNR and CDR2 FQNEAQ (reference sequence). This CDR3 is 15 amino acids long. CDR3 DNA sequence: TGTGCCGGCAGCTTGGCGGGAAGGCCGGGAGATACGCAGTATTTT. This gives the protein CAGSLAGRPGDTQYF.

Worth noting for this clonotype: A read error may explain this, as a much larger clone is one base away. The rearrangement links TRBV6-5 to TRBJ1-2; the match to TRBD1 covers 7 bases. V shed 5 bases and J 4 bases; nucleotides not matched to a gene: 7. There are 14 residues in the CDR3. Germline CDR1 and CDR2: MNHEY and SVGAGI. For the CDR3, the DNA is TGTGCCAGCAGTATACTCGACAGGGTCTATGGCTACACCTTC. This encodes CASSILDRVYGYTF.

V usage is TRBV29-1 and J usage is TRBJ2-5, with TRBD2 as a possible D gene (6 bases). This CDR3 region has 12 residues. Trimming left V 8 bases short and J 5 bases short, with 15 bases between. From germline, CDR1 is SQVTM and CDR2 ANQGSEA. CDR3 in amino acids: CSNWGEQETQYF. In nucleotides, the CDR3 is TGCAGCAATTGGGGGGAACAGGAGACCCAGTACTTC.

Concerning this clonotype itself: A much larger clone differs by one base, so this may be a read error. The chain joins TRBV30 to TRBJ1-1; 9 positions agree with TRBD1. V shed 2 bases, J shed 3 bases, and the junction held 7 bases outside the gene matches. The germline V gene has CDR1 GTSNPN and CDR2 SVGIG (reference sequence). This CDR3 spans 15 amino acids. CDR3 bases: TGTGCCTGGAGTTCCACAGGGGGCTGGCACACTGAAGCTTTCTTT. Translated, it gives CAWSSTGGWHTEAFF.

On this clonotype: Germline and junction disagree at one end, which may indicate a read error. This rearrangement joins TRBV28 to TRBJ1-2, with TRBD1 matching 8 bases. Germline V gene data show CDR1 as MDHEN and CDR2 as SYDVKM. The CDR3 is made up of 16 amino acids. In DNA form, the CDR3 reads TGTACCAGCAGTCCTACAGGACAGGGCCTCTCCTATGGCTACACCTTC. Protein product: CTSSPTGQGLSYGYTF.

Ten or more counts support this clonotype. The CDR3 nucleotides are TGTGCCAGCAGTGAAGATTCCAGGGGGAATAAGGGCTACACCTTC. This sequence encodes CASSEDSRGNKGYTF. This chain connects TRBV6-1 to TRBJ1-2, with 7 bases identical to TRBD1. This CDR3 comprises 15 residues. Germline CDR1 is MNHNS and CDR2 is SASEGT. J lost 8 bases, V lost 1 base, and 10 bases had no gene match.

As for this clonotype: At one boundary the junction diverges from the germline segment, which might be a read error. The CDR3 region is CASSHATPSGRAREQFF. For the CDR3, the DNA is TGTGCCAGCAGCCATGCGACCCCTAGTGGGAGGGCCCGGGAGCAGTTCTTC. The chain is built from TRBV4-1 and TRBJ2-1; 7 bases align to TRBD2. Germline V CDR1 and CDR2: MGHRA, YSYEKL. CDR3 length equals 17 residues.

Regarding this clonotype: One end of the junction fails to match germline, which may point to a read error. The CDR3 loop reads CARSLGVGRVDGYTF. The CDR3 DNA reads TGTGCCAGGAGCTTAGGAGTAGGCAGGGTGGATGGCTACACCTTC. The chain has TRBV7-8 and TRBJ1-2, with TRBD1 as a possible D gene (5 bases). Germline V gene sequence: CDR1 SGHVS, CDR2 FQNEAQ. This CDR3 spans 15 amino acids.

About this clonotype itself: A read error may account for a junction end that differs from germline. V usage is TRBV12-3 or TRBV12-4 and J usage is TRBJ1-2; 8 bases agree with TRBD1. The CDR3 is 14 amino acids. DNA for the CDR3: TGTGTCAGCAGTTGGGCAGGGGGCCGTGATGGCTACACCTTC. It encodes CVSSWAGGRDGYTF.